Listed here are 15 T cell receptor beta chains from one sample, sequenced in a study of T cells in Graves' hyperthyroidism and ophthalmopathy. RNA transcripts gave rise to amplified TCR beta CDR3 regions. With the HTBI primer set, the TCR CDR3 went through a first round of RT-PCR. TCRdb ran MiXCR on the multiplex PCR reads and lists one entry per CDR3 protein. The sample consists of more than 300,000 distinct CDR3 sequences, about 15% of them appearing once. The sample consisted of blood. The source is a woman in her 30s with Graves' hyperthyroidism.

This clonotype appeared a few times. The chain joins TRBV19 to TRBJ2-1, with 11 bases lining up with TRBD2. With 7 bases clipped from V and 8 bases from J, the junction kept 10 bases outside the gene matches. The germline V gene has CDR1 LNHDA and CDR2 SQIVND (reference sequence). This CDR3 spans 15 amino acids. This chain's CDR3 is CASTGMGLADDEQFF. The CDR3 DNA reads as TGTGCCAGTACGGGGATGGGACTAGCGGACGATGAGCAGTTCTTC.

The chain recombines TRBV4-1 with TRBJ2-1, with TRBD2 matching 8 bases. The CDR3 is 16 amino acids. The junction had 15 bases not matched to a gene; V was cut back by 5 bases and J by 9 bases. Per germline, CDR1 MGHRA and CDR2 YSYEKL. CDR3 residues: CASSSNEREFMGEQFF. The DNA for the CDR3 is TGCGCCAGCAGCTCAAACGAGCGGGAGTTTATGGGTGAGCAGTTCTTC.

To note about this clonotype: As the CDR3 is not closed by the conserved phenylalanine or tryptophan, this likely results from a read error. The chain couples TRBV11-1 to TRBJ1-5; D is perhaps TRBD1 (6 bases). V dropped 5 bases and J dropped 0 bases, with 11 bases sitting between them. CDR3 size: 15 residues. Germline values: CDR1 SGHAT, CDR2 FQDESV (reference sequence). CDR3 sequence: CASSALQGSNQPQHC. The CDR3, as DNA: TGTGCCAGCAGCGCCCTACAGGGTAGCAATCAGCCCCAGCATTGT.

This rearrangement joins TRBV19 to TRBJ2-7; D could derive from TRBD1 or TRBD2 (5 bases each). The CDR3 is 14 residues long. V gave up 0 bases and J gave up 2 bases, with 8 bases separating them. Germline V lookup: CDR1 LNHDA, CDR2 SQIVND (reference sequence). The CDR3, as DNA: TGTGCCAGTAGTATAGACCAGGGAGCCTACGAGCAGTACTTC. It is translated as CASSIDQGAYEQYF.

The J gene is TRBJ2-4, the V gene TRBV2, with D possibly TRBD1 on 5 matching bases. This CDR3 has 14 residues. Germline CDR1 is SNHLY and CDR2 is FYNNEI. The V gene lost 5 bases and the J gene lost 6 bases, with 14 bases spanning the gap. The CDR3 is CASSLTAGPNIQYF. CDR3 coding DNA: TGTGCCAGCAGTTTGACAGCTGGGCCAAACATTCAGTACTTC. Full variable domain (outside the CDR3, taken from reference TRBV2 and TRBJ2-4): EPEVTQTPSHQVTQMGQEVILRCVPISNHLYFYWYRQILGQKVEFLVSFYNNEISEKSEIFDDQFSVERPDGSNFTLKIRSTKLEDSAMYFCASSLTAGPNIQYFGAGTRLSVL.

The V gene is TRBV30, the J gene TRBJ2-5; D unclear. This CDR3 comprises 12 residues. Germline CDR1 reads GTSNPN; CDR2 reads SVGIG (reference sequence). Trimming took off 5 bases at V and 3 bases at J, with 10 bases between the two ends. This CDR3 is CAWGQNKETQYF. CDR3 coding DNA: TGTGCCTGGGGGCAGAATAAAGAGACCCAGTACTTC. The variable domain in full, completed from reference TRBV30 and TRBJ2-5, reads SQTIHQWPATLVQPVGSPLSLECTVEGTSNPNLYWYRQAAGRGLQLLFYSVGIGQISSEVPQNLSASRPQDRQFILSSKKLLLSDSGFYLCAWGQNKETQYFGPGTRLLVL.

In its sample, this clonotype was seen a few times. This sequence joins TRBV7-2 and TRBJ2-4; 10 bases map to TRBD1. Germline V gene lookup returns CDR1 SGHTA and CDR2 FQGNSA. V was clipped by 4 bases and J by 0 bases; unmatched bases: 3. This CDR3 contains 16 residues. The CDR3 spells CASSYDRGRAKNIQYF. The CDR3, as DNA: TGTGCCAGCAGCTATGACAGGGGGCGAGCCAAAAACATTCAGTACTTC.

The J gene is TRBJ2-5, the V gene TRBV9; D unresolved. The V end was cut by 5 bases, the J end by 4 bases, with 9 bases between. CDR3 size: 12 residues. CDR1 and CDR2 from the germline V gene are SGDLS and YYNGEE. The CDR3 nucleotides are TGTGCCAGCAGAGGTATCGGAGAGACCCAGTACTTC. It specifies CASRGIGETQYF.

In its sample, this clonotype was seen many times. The chain has TRBV28 and TRBJ1-6; 7 nucleotides line up with TRBD1. V dropped 6 bases and J dropped 5; count of bases not matched to a gene: 7. This CDR3 has 15 amino acids. Germline CDR1 reads MDHEN; CDR2 reads SYDVKM. The CDR3 sequence: CASSKKDRDNSPLHF. CDR3 in DNA: TGTGCCAGCAGCAAAAAAGACAGGGATAATTCACCCCTCCACTTT.

This chain joins TRBV6-1 and TRBJ2-2; 8 bases align to TRBD2. After removal of 11 bases from V and 7 bases from J, the junction contained 9 bases not matched to a gene. This CDR3 contains 13 residues. The germline V gene has CDR1 MNHNS and CDR2 SASEGT. CDR3 in amino acids: CALQEREIGELFF. DNA for the CDR3: TGTGCCCTACAAGAGCGGGAGATCGGGGAGCTGTTTTTT.

J is TRBJ2-2 and V is TRBV9; D is unclear. Per the germline V gene, CDR1 is SGDLS and CDR2 is YYNGEE. This CDR3 comprises 15 residues. The ends were cut back, 0 bases at V and 7 bases at J, with 13 bases in the middle. The CDR3 bases are TGTGCCAGCAGCGTAGGCAGGACCGGCATCGGGGAGCTGTTTTTT. The encoded protein is CASSVGRTGIGELFF.

This clonotype was seen at least ten times. J is TRBJ1-5 and V is TRBV2; 10 bases line up with TRBD1. Germline trimming cut 3 bases from V and 6 bases from J; bases unmatched to any gene: 14. The V gene's germline CDR1 is SNHLY and CDR2 FYNNEI. The CDR3 extends over 18 amino acids. The CDR3 DNA reads TGTGCCAGCAGTGACAGCCCGCGGGACAGGGGTCTGCGTCAGCCCCAGCATTTT. Its translation: CASSDSPRDRGLRQPQHF.

The rearrangement joins TRBV7-9 to TRBJ1-1; a possible D gene is TRBD1 (6 bases). Germline V lookup: CDR1 SEHNR, CDR2 FQNEAQ (reference sequence). CDR3 length: 15 amino acids. Trimming removed 1 base at V and 7 bases at J, with 16 bases between. The CDR3 protein is CASSLDGQGRNEAFF. The CDR3 bases are TGTGCCAGCAGCTTAGATGGGCAGGGGAGGAATGAAGCTTTCTTT. The full variable domain, in which reference TRBV7-9 and TRBJ1-1 provide the parts outside the CDR3, is DTGVSQNPRHKITKRGQNVTFRCDPISEHNRLYWYRQTLGQGPEFLTYFQNEAQLEKSRLLSDRFSAERPKGSFSTLEIQRTEQGDSAMYLCASSLDGQGRNEAFFGQGTRLTVV.

On this clonotype: Since a much larger clone is just one base distant, this may be a read error. The J gene is TRBJ1-4, the V gene TRBV2, with unresolved D. The length of the CDR3 is 16 residues. V lost 5 bases and J 3 bases, leaving 16 bases between the germline ends. Germline CDR1 SNHLY, CDR2 FYNNEI. In DNA, the CDR3 is TGTGCCAGCAGTCTCCCCCAGGCCCGGGCTAATGAAAAACTGTTTTTT. It codes for CASSLPQARANEKLFF.

Regarding this clonotype: A much larger clone differs by one base, so this may be a read error. The rearrangement uses TRBV7-9 and TRBJ2-2; D gene unclear. Deletions cut 2 bases from V and 1 base from J, with 8 bases between. The germline CDR1 and CDR2 sequences are SEHNR and FQNEAQ (reference sequence). CDR3 length: 15 residues. The CDR3 loop is CASSLRLVNTGELFF. The CDR3, as DNA: TGTGCCAGCAGCTTACGGCTCGTGAACACCGGGGAGCTGTTTTTT.